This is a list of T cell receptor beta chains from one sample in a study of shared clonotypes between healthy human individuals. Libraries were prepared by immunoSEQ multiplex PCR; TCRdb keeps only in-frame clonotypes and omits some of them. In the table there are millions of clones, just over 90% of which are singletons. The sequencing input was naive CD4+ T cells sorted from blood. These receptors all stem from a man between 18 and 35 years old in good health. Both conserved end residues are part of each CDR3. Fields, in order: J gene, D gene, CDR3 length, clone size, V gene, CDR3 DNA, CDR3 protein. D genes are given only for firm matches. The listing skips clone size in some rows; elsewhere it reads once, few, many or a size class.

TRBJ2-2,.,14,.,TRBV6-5,TGTGCCAGCAGTTACGGGAACGGTGCCGGGGAGCTGTTTTTT,CASSYGNGAGELFF
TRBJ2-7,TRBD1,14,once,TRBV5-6,TGTGCCAGCAGCTCAGGGACAGGGGCCTACGAGCAGTACTTC,CASSSGTGAYEQYF
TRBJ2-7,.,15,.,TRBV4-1,TGCGCCAGCAGCCAAGTCGGACTCGGCAGCGACGAGCAGTACTTC,CASSQVGLGSDEQYF
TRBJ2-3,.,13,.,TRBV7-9,TGTGCCAGCAGCCGTGTGAGCACAGATACGCAGTATTTT,CASSRVSTDTQYF
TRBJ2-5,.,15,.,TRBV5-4,TGTGCCACCCAGGGGGGAGGGACGGTCCAAGAGACCCAGTACTTC,CATQGGGTVQETQYF
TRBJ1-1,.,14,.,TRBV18,TGTGCCAGCTCACCCTCGCAGATGAACACTGAAGCTTTCTTT,CASSPSQMNTEAFF
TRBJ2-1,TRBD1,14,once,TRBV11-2,TGTGCCAGCAGCTTAGACAGGGGGCTGGATGAGCAGTTCTTC,CASSLDRGLDEQFF
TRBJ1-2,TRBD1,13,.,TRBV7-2,TGTGCCAGCAGCCTGTGGCAGGGGGTAGGCTACACCTTC,CASSLWQGVGYTF
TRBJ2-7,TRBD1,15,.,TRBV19,TGTGCCAGTAGTCCGTCGGACAGGGCTCTCTACGAGCAGTACTTC,CASSPSDRALYEQYF
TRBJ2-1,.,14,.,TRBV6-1,TGTGCCAGCCAGTGGGGGGGCCTTATCAATGAGCAGTTCTTC,CASQWGGLINEQFF
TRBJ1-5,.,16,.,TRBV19,TGTGCCAGTAGTATTAGGATTGGTTTAGTTAATCAGCCCCAGCATTTT,CASSIRIGLVNQPQHF
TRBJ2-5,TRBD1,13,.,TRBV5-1,TGCGCCAGCAGCTTCGGGACAGGGGAGACCCAGTACTTC,CASSFGTGETQYF
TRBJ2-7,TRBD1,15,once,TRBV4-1,TGCGCCAGCAGGCCTACAGGGGTAAGTTTCTACGAGCAGTACTTC,CASRPTGVSFYEQYF
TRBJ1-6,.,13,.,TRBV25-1,TGTGCCAGCAGTGTTACCGGGACCCCTGTTATCCACTTT,CASSVTGTPVIHF
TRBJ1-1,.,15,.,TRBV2,TGTGCCAGCAGTGACGGTGCGGGGGCGGGGACTGAAGCTTTCTTT,CASSDGAGAGTEAFF
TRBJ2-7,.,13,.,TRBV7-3,TGTGCCAGCAGCTCCTCATGGGGCTACGAGCAGTACTTC,CASSSSWGYEQYF